The 6 T cell receptor beta chains below all came from one sample that was sequenced in a study of CD8+ T cells in alopecia areata. Following extraction, RNA underwent reverse transcription to cDNA, which served as the sequencing template. TCRdb keeps only in-frame clones here, not all; method: immunoSEQ multiplex PCR. Here the sample spans 150,000 or so clones, roughly 50% being singletons. The sample was CD4+ T cells sorted from blood. Receptor source: a human donor with alopecia areata.

This sequence joins TRBV5-6 and TRBJ2-2; no definite D call. This CDR3 comprises 13 residues. Germline V gives CDR1 SGHDT, CDR2 YYEEEE. V was pared by 0 bases and J by 6 bases, with 6 bases between. CDR3 protein: CASSLAPAGELFF. The DNA for the CDR3 is TGTGCCAGCAGCTTGGCCCCCGCCGGGGAGCTGTTTTTT.

The V and J genes are TRBV29-1 and TRBJ1-5, with D tentatively TRBD1 (5 bases). The CDR3 contains 14 residues. Trimming cost V 6 bases and J 1 base, with 13 bases left between them. Germline V gene lookup returns CDR1 SQVTM and CDR2 ANQGSEA. The DNA for the CDR3 is TGCAGCGTCTCTGACTGGGACAGCAATCAGCCCCAGCATTTT. Translation gives CSVSDWDSNQPQHF.

This clone was picked up a small number of times. The chain carries TRBV28 and TRBJ1-2; D unclear. V lost 5 bases, J lost 8 bases, and 18 bases lay in between. Germline assignment: CDR1 MDHEN and CDR2 SYDVKM. This CDR3 has 14 residues. CDR3 coding DNA: TGTGCCAGCAGTCCCTGGGGAGCAGTGGGAGGCTACACCTTC. Translation: CASSPWGAVGGYTF.

The chain employs TRBV9 and TRBJ2-4, with TRBD1 matching 8 bases. Germline V CDR1 and CDR2: SGDLS, YYNGEE. The CDR3 is 12 amino acids. With V trimmed by 5 bases and J by 9 bases, 4 bases remained unmatched. The CDR3 loop is CASSPTGGIQYF. The CDR3 DNA sequence: TGTGCCAGCAGTCCAACAGGGGGCATTCAGTACTTC.

This clone was detected a few times. The V gene is TRBV7-3, the J gene TRBJ1-1; D call uncertain. The CDR3 runs 13 residues. Germline V gene data show CDR1 as SGHTA and CDR2 as FQGTGA. V was trimmed by 1 base and J by 1 base, leaving 4 bases between them. This CDR3 is CASSLIGNTEAFF. The CDR3 DNA sequence: TGTGCCAGCAGCTTAATCGGGAACACTGAAGCTTTCTTT.

This clone appeared a few times. Other DNA sequences of this sample code for an identical CDR3. The chain is built from TRBV30 and TRBJ2-4; D gene uncertain. V dropped 5 bases and J dropped 12 bases, with 20 bases sitting between them. CDR1 is GTSNPN and CDR2 is SVGIG in the germline V gene (reference sequence). This CDR3 contains 13 residues. CDR3 sequence reads: CAWGRRGPEYQYF. The CDR3 DNA sequence: TGTGCCTGGGGCCGTCGTGGGCCAGAGTATCAGTACTTC.